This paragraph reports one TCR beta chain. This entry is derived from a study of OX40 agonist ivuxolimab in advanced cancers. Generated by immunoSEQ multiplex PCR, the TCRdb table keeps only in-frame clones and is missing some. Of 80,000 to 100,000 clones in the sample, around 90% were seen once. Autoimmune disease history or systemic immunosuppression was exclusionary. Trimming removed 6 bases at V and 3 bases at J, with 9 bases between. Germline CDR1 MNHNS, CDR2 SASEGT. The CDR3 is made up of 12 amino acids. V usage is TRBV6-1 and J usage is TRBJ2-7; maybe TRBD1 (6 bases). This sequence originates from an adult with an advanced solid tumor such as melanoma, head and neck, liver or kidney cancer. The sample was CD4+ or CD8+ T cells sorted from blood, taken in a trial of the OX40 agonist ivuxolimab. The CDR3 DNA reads TGTGCCAGCAGCGTGACAGGCTACGAGCAGTACTTC. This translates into CASSVTGYEQYF.